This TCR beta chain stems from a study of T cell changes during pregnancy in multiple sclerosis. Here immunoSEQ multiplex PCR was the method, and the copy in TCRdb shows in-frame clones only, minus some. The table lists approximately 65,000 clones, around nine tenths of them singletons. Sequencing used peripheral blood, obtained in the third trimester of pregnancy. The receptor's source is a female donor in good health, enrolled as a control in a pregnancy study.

CDR3 nucleotides: TGTGCCAGCTCACCACAACTCGGGGTTGATGCACCCCTCCACTTT. Protein: CASSPQLGVDAPLHF. The chain has TRBV18 and TRBJ1-6; no reliable D call. The CDR3 covers 15 residues. Per germline, CDR1 KGHSH and CDR2 LQKENI. V lost 1 base and J lost 11, with 15 bases in between.